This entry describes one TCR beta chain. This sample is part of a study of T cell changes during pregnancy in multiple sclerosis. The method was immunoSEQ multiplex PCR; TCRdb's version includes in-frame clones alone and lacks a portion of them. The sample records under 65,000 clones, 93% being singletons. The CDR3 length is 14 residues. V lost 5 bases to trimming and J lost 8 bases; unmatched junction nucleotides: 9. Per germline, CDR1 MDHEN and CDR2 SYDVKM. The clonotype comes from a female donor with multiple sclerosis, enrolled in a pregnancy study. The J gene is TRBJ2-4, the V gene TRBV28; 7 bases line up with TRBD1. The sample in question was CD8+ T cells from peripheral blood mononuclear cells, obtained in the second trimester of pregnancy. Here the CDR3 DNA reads TGTGCCAGCAGTCTACGGACAGGTGGGGACATTCAGTACTTC. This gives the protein CASSLRTGGDIQYF.